This TCR beta chain was obtained from a study of identical twins. The study, taken as a whole, reports: Fewer insertions marked abundant cord blood beta clonotypes; young adult naive trended weakly, memory not at all.

This clonotype has more than one count but fewer than ten. Its specificity is not known. A universal primer site was incorporated via template switching, and the cDNA contained unique molecular identifiers. Via MiXCR, TCRdb re-called the 5' RACE reads, giving one row per CDR3 protein. This table has some 600,000 distinct CDR3 sequences, 7% to 7.5% appearing once. The CDR3 has 13 amino acids. The ends lost 7 bases at V and 4 bases at J; junction bases unmatched: 7. The germline CDR1 and CDR2 sequences are SQVTM and ANQGSEA. These data are also associated with another study on yellow fever vaccine responses in identical twins.

The V and J genes are TRBV29-1 and TRBJ2-5; TRBD1 aligns across 9 bases. Sequenced input: PBMCs. The receptor comes from a woman between 18 and 30 years old in good health. In nucleotides, the CDR3 is TGCAGCGCTATGGGACAGGGTGGAGAGACCCAGTACTTC. Translating it yields CSAMGQGGETQYF.